One and the same sample provided the 8 T cell receptor beta chains below, sequenced in a study of CD8+ T cells in alopecia areata (dated 2018 in TCRdb). Library method: the immunoSEQ multiplex PCR assay. For TCR sequencing, RNA was extracted from every sample and reverse transcribed into cDNA to serve as template. What TCRdb holds here is the immuneACCESS table cut down to in-frame rearrangements. Part of the clones is not present; checked against another copy, under half of the missing clones reflect an unresolved V gene, and the others are unexplained. This sample includes approximately 300,000 clones, and none of them was observed just once. The ten largest clonotypes hold more than 0.95% of the sample. Cells from pooled mouse cutaneous lymph nodes were stained for CD4, CD8alpha, NKG2D, NKG2ACE and other markers and then sorted on a BD Influx. The sample comprised CD4+ T cells sorted from a lymph node. All receptors derive from a C3H/HeJ mouse with alopecia areata. For this strain, the MHC haplotype is H2-k.

This clone was found a few times. Gene labels here are mouse ones. The DNA ends 4 residues before the CDR3 does, and the rest of the CDR3 is filled in from the germline J gene. This chain uses TRBV19 with TRBJ2-2; 8 positions agree with TRBD1. CDR3 length: 16 residues. In germline, CDR1 is FNHDT, CDR2 SITEND (reference sequence). J gave up 4 bases and V 4 bases, and 9 bases lay outside the gene matches. The part of the CDR3 DNA that was read is TGTGCCAGCAGTCCCGACAGGGGACGGGGCACCGGG. Protein: CASSPDRGRGTG. The whole CDR3 protein reads CASSPDRGRGTGQLYF. The variable domain in full, with the rest retrieved from reference TRBV19 and TRBJ2-2, is GGIITQTPKFLIGQEGQKLTLKCQQNFNHDTMYWYRQDSGKGLRLIYYSITENDLQKGDLSEGYDASREKKSSFSLTVTSAQKNEMAVFLCASSPDRGRGTGQLYFGEGSKLTVL.

This clone was counted between two and nine times. The gene symbols are mouse symbols. The read stops 4 residues short of the end of the CDR3; the missing end is completed from the germline J gene. The genes are TRBV5 and TRBJ2-5; 7 bases line up with TRBD1. CDR3 length: 13 residues. Germline assignment: CDR1 LGHNA and CDR2 YNLKQL (reference sequence). The DNA read from the CDR3 is TGTGCCAGCAGCCAACAGGGGGAAGAC. It codes for CASSQQGED. The entire CDR3 is CASSQQGEDTQYF.

A note on this clone: Genes and germline come from the mouse. The sequence runs out 4 residues before the end of the CDR3; the remainder is reconstructed from the germline J gene. The J gene is TRBJ1-2, the V gene TRBV1; D remains ambiguous. Germline V gives CDR1 NSQYPW, CDR2 LRSPGD (reference sequence). Trimming took 0 bases from V and 4 from J, leaving 9 bases between them. This CDR3 has 14 amino acids. CDR3 sequence reads: CTCSADGVSSDYTF. The part of the CDR3 DNA that was read is TGCACCTGCAGTGCAGATGGGGTGAGCTCC.

This clone was found a few times. Germline and genes: mouse. The read comes to an end 4 residues before the CDR3 does, leaving the germline J gene to fill in the end. The chain links TRBV12-1 to TRBJ2-7; 10 bases agree with TRBD2. The CDR3 runs to 17 residues. CDR1 and CDR2 from the germline V gene are SGHSN and HYEKVE. The sequenced part of the CDR3 DNA is TGTGCCAGCTCTCTCGGGCCTGGGGGGGCCACCCTTTAT. Translated, it gives CASSLGPGGATLY. The whole CDR3 protein reads CASSLGPGGATLYEQYF.

For this clone: The gene names here belong to mouse. The CDR3 end lies 4 residues beyond the end of the read and is filled in from the germline J gene. Other DNA sequences in the sample encode the same CDR3. V gene TRBV1 combines with J gene TRBJ1-2; 7 bases are shared with TRBD1. This CDR3 has 14 residues. The V gene's germline CDR1 is NSQYPW and CDR2 LRSPGD (reference sequence). With 4 bases clipped from V and 0 bases from J, the junction kept 2 bases outside the gene matches. The part of the CDR3 DNA that was read is TGCACCTGCAGTGGACAGGGCGCAAACTCC. Translating gives CTCSGQGANS. The full CDR3 protein reads CTCSGQGANSDYTF.

This clone was detected only a few times. Gene names and germline refer to mouse. From the germline J gene comes the end of the CDR3, since the read stops 4 residues before it. The same CDR3 arises from other DNA sequences in this sample as well. The chain carries TRBV13-1 and TRBJ2-3; tentative D call: TRBD1 (7 bases). V was cut by 0 bases and J by 3 bases, with 8 bases left in between. The CDR3 is 14 amino acids. Germline V gene data show CDR1 as NSHNY and CDR2 as SYGAGN. This CDR3 reads CASSDGGGAETLYF. The CDR3 DNA, read in part, is TGTGCCAGCAGTGATGGAGGGGGCGCAGAA.

This clone occurred a few times. The genes and germline here are from mouse. The read gets to within 4 residues of the CDR3 end, and the germline J gene fills in the rest. The V call is TRBV13-3, the J call TRBJ2-1; 12 nucleotides agree with TRBD2. The CDR3 is 17 residues long. J lost 0 bases, V lost 2 bases, and 3 bases had no gene match. Germline V lookup: CDR1 NNHDY, CDR2 SYVADS. The CDR3 loop reads CASSEGLGGYNYAEQFF. Incomplete CDR3 DNA: TGTGCCAGCAGTGAGGGACTGGGGGGTTATAACTATGCT.

As regards this clone: Gene labels here are mouse ones. Sequencing ends 4 residues short of the CDR3 end; the germline J gene provides the rest. The chain couples TRBV31 to TRBJ1-2, with 10 bases matching TRBD1. This CDR3 region has 14 residues. Germline loops: CDR1 GKSSPN, CDR2 SITVG. The J segment lost 4 bases and the V segment lost 3 bases, leaving 5 bases of the junction unmatched. Partial CDR3 DNA: TGTGCCTGGAGCCGACAGGGGGCGGGCTCC. Its protein is CAWSRQGAGS. The CDR3 in full is CAWSRQGAGSDYTF.